These 25 T cell receptor beta chains were sequenced from one sample in a study of blood T cell repertoires in COVID-19. Profiling relied on immunoSEQ multiplex PCR, and the TCRdb table lists in-frame clones only, not all of them. The sample records 40,000 to 45,000 clones, 90% to 95% being singletons. Sequencing was performed on peripheral blood. These receptors came from a human donor in a cohort sampled during active COVID-19.

V usage is TRBV5-1 and J usage is TRBJ1-6; D remains unclear. This CDR3 has 12 residues. Germline assignment: CDR1 SGHRS and CDR2 YFSETQ. Trimming shortened V by 7 bases and J by 7 bases, and 9 bases separated the two germline ends. CDR3 region: CASPTENSPLHF. The CDR3 nucleotides are TGCGCCAGCCCCACAGAAAATTCACCCCTCCACTTT.

This chain connects TRBV7-2 to TRBJ1-4; possibly TRBD1 for D (5 bases). The CDR3 is made up of 13 amino acids. Germline-derived CDR1 and CDR2 are SGHTA and FQGNSA. V gave up 5 bases and J gave up 5 bases, with 9 bases separating them. CDR3 sequence (DNA): TGTGCCAGCAGCGCCAACAGGAATGAAAAACTGTTTTTT. Translated, it gives CASSANRNEKLFF.

The V gene is TRBV5-5, the J gene TRBJ2-3; weak D call: TRBD1 (6 bases). The CDR3 is made up of 15 amino acids. CDR1 and CDR2 (germline): SGHKS, YYEKEE (reference sequence). Trimming cost V 4 bases and J 2 bases, with 14 bases left between them. CDR3 sequence (DNA): TGTGCCAGCAGCCTGACAGGAAAAACCACAGATACGCAGTATTTT. It yields the protein CASSLTGKTTDTQYF.

This clone was detected only once. V and J are TRBV5-4 and TRBJ2-2; 7 bases line up with TRBD2. CDR1 and CDR2 (germline): SGHNT, YYREEE (reference sequence). The CDR3 has 17 amino acids. V was pared by 3 bases and J by 3 bases, with 11 bases of the junction left unmatched. The CDR3 here is CASSWGGRKGDTGELFF. The CDR3 nucleotides read TGTGCCAGCAGCTGGGGGGGACGGAAAGGGGACACCGGGGAGCTGTTTTTT.

The rearrangement uses TRBV3-1 (or the pseudogene TRBV3-2) and TRBJ2-4; D perhaps matches TRBD1 (5 bases). Germline V lookup: CDR1 LGHDT, CDR2 YNNKEL (reference sequence). This CDR3 is 15 amino acids long. V was shortened by 5 bases and J by 1 base, with 12 bases between the two germline ends. Here the CDR3 reads CASSSRQTAKNIQYF. In DNA form, the CDR3 reads TGTGCCAGCAGCTCACGACAGACTGCCAAAAACATTCAGTACTTC.

This sequence joins TRBV19 and TRBJ2-4; 7 bases line up with TRBD2. The CDR3 has 17 residues. From germline, CDR1 is LNHDA and CDR2 SQIVND (reference sequence). V lost 0 bases and J lost 0; bases outside the gene matches: 5. DNA of the CDR3: TGTGCCAGTAGTATAGATTCTAGCGGACTAGCCAAAAACATTCAGTACTTC. This sequence encodes CASSIDSSGLAKNIQYF.

Comment on this clone: The limits of the CDR3 on the DNA are not certain, so only TCRdb's listed CDR3 is given. J is TRBJ2-2 and V is TRBV6-4; the D segment call TRBD2 is taken from the table without a DNA check. Germline V gene data show CDR1 as MRHNA and CDR2 as SNTAGT. Both ends counted, the CDR3 spans 13 residues. This CDR3 is CASSARRAGELFF.

This clone has only a few counts. This chain links TRBV7-6 with TRBJ2-2; 8 bases match TRBD2. This CDR3 is 14 amino acids long. Trimming cost V 3 bases and J 6 bases; bases outside gene matches: 3. From germline, CDR1 is SGHVS and CDR2 FNYEAQ. CDR3 region: CASSLGSGAGELFF. The CDR3 bases are TGTGCCAGCAGCTTGGGTAGCGGGGCCGGGGAGCTGTTTTTT. The variable domain in full, completed from reference TRBV7-6 and TRBJ2-2, reads GAGVSQSPRYKVTKRGQDVALRCDPISGHVSLYWYRQALGQGPEFLTYFNYEAQQDKSGLPNDRFSAERPEGSISTLTIQRTEQRDSAMYRCASSLGSGAGELFFGEGSRLTVL.

V and J are TRBV5-1 and TRBJ2-7, with no clear D. The germline gives CDR1 SGHRS, CDR2 YFSETQ. V lost 0 bases to trimming and J lost 0 bases, with 4 bases between them. The CDR3 has 13 amino acids. The CDR3 loop reads CASSLAYSYEQYF. The CDR3 region has the DNA TGCGCCAGCAGCTTGGCTTACTCCTACGAGCAGTACTTC.

The chain uses TRBV6-5 and TRBJ1-6, with unresolved D. CDR1 is MNHEY and CDR2 is SVGAGI in the germline V gene. V was clipped by 6 bases and J by 6 bases, with 15 bases between them. The CDR3 contains 15 residues. The CDR3 protein is CASRITAEGNSPLHF. Here the CDR3 DNA reads TGTGCCAGCAGAATAACAGCAGAAGGTAATTCACCCCTCCACTTT.

V is TRBV28 and J is TRBJ2-2, with TRBD2 matching 10 bases. With 6 bases clipped from V and 7 bases from J, the junction kept 11 bases outside the gene matches. Germline V CDR1 and CDR2: MDHEN, SYDVKM. The CDR3 contains 16 residues. The CDR3 bases are TGTGCCAGCAGCCAAACAAGCGGGGGGGACCACGGGGAGCTGTTTTTT. Protein: CASSQTSGGDHGELFF.

The genes are TRBV7-2 and TRBJ2-2; TRBD2 agrees at 7 bases. The junction had 7 bases not matched to a gene; V was cut back by 5 bases and J by 4 bases. The CDR3 consists of 15 residues. Germline V gene data show CDR1 as SGHTA and CDR2 as FQGNSA. The CDR3: CASSASGKSTGELFF. The CDR3, as DNA: TGTGCCAGCAGCGCCAGCGGGAAGAGCACCGGGGAGCTGTTTTTT.

The genes are TRBV4-3 and TRBJ2-7; 11 positions agree with TRBD2. In germline, CDR1 is LGHNA, CDR2 YSLEER. The length of the CDR3 is 19 residues. The V segment lost 0 bases and the J segment 7 bases; nucleotides outside the gene matches: 17. DNA for the CDR3: TGCGCCAGCAGCCAAGATGGTCGGCGGCCGACTAGCGGGGTTCGGGAGCAGTACTTC. It yields the protein CASSQDGRRPTSGVREQYF.

This chain joins TRBV29-1 and TRBJ1-1; D is possibly TRBD1 (5 bases). CDR1 is SQVTM, CDR2 ANQGSEA, per germline. This CDR3 comprises 11 residues. V was clipped by 7 bases and J by 10 bases, with 16 bases between them. The DNA for the CDR3 is TGCAGCGGGGGAGGTGCAGGGCTAGCTTTCTTT. This gives the protein CSGGGAGLAFF.

The chain joins TRBV7-8 to TRBJ2-5; tentatively, D is TRBD1 (6 bases). Germline V gives CDR1 SGHVS, CDR2 FQNEAQ. This CDR3 region has 17 residues. V shed 0 bases and J shed 1 base, with 15 bases lying between them. Here the CDR3 DNA reads TGTGCCAGCAGCTTAGCGCGTACAGGGAAGAGCCAAGAGACCCAGTACTTC. This translates into CASSLARTGKSQETQYF.

The V gene is TRBV6-1, the J gene TRBJ1-2; no firm D call. The V gene lost 0 bases and the J gene lost 4 bases, with 9 bases spanning the gap. The CDR3 extends over 14 amino acids. CDR1 is MNHNS, CDR2 SASEGT, per germline. The CDR3 region has the DNA TGTGCCAGCAGTGAAGCGCTTCGGGTCTATGGCTACACCTTC. Its protein is CASSEALRVYGYTF.

The chain recombines TRBV5-4 with TRBJ2-7; no reliable D call. V was trimmed by 4 bases and J by 0 bases, leaving 8 bases between them. Germline values: CDR1 SGHNT, CDR2 YYREEE (reference sequence). This CDR3 spans 13 amino acids. CDR3 nucleotide sequence: TGTGCCAGCAGCCGAGAGTCCTCCTACGAGCAGTACTTC. Residues: CASSRESSYEQYF.

This rearrangement joins TRBV5-5 to TRBJ2-7; TRBD1 matches at 7 bases. Unmatched junction bases numbered 9, after V lost 4 bases and J lost 2 bases. Per the germline V gene, CDR1 is SGHKS and CDR2 is YYEKEE (reference sequence). This CDR3 is 15 amino acids long. The CDR3 coding sequence is TGTGCCAGCAGCGAGGACAGGACCAGCGCCTACGAGCAGTACTTC. As protein: CASSEDRTSAYEQYF.

The chain recombines TRBV6-1 with TRBJ1-1; D unresolved. Trimming removed 1 base at V and 1 base at J, with 7 bases between. This CDR3 contains 14 residues. The germline V gene has CDR1 MNHNS and CDR2 SASEGT. CDR3 sequence (DNA): TGTGCCAGCAGTGAAGACATAAGGAACACTGAAGCTTTCTTT. Encoded protein: CASSEDIRNTEAFF.

The rearrangement uses TRBV5-6 and TRBJ2-2; TRBD1 matches at 7 bases. J gave up 0 bases and V 6 bases, and 8 bases lay outside the gene matches. There are 16 residues in the CDR3. The germline V gene encodes CDR1 SGHDT and CDR2 YYEEEE. The CDR3 loop reads CASTIDRETNTGELFF. Written as DNA, the CDR3 is TGTGCCAGCACCATCGACAGGGAGACGAACACCGGGGAGCTGTTTTTT.

In its sample, this clone was seen once. The rearrangement joins TRBV27 to TRBJ2-5; D is undetermined. Germline lookup yields CDR1 MNHEY and CDR2 SMNVEV (reference sequence). The CDR3 is 16 amino acids. Deletions cut 2 bases from V and 4 bases from J, with 17 bases between. The DNA of the CDR3 is TGTGCCAGCAGTTTACTATCCCCTCCTAGAGGAGAGACCCAGTACTTC. This codes for CASSLLSPPRGETQYF.

V and J are TRBV5-1 and TRBJ2-7, with a tentative D call TRBD1 (6 bases). Germline loops: CDR1 SGHRS, CDR2 YFSETQ. The CDR3 contains 13 residues. With 4 bases removed from V and 6 bases from J, the gap between germline ends came to 14 bases. The chain's CDR3 is CASSAGVASEQYF. The CDR3 region has the DNA TGCGCCAGCAGCGCAGGGGTAGCTTCCGAGCAGTACTTC.

V gene TRBV30 combines with J gene TRBJ2-3; perhaps TRBD1 as D (6 bases). Germline V gene lookup returns CDR1 GTSNPN and CDR2 SVGIG (reference sequence). This CDR3 comprises 12 residues. Trimming shortened V by 5 bases and J by 5 bases, and 11 bases separated the two germline ends. The CDR3 nucleotides are TGTGCCTGGTTGGTCAGGGGAGATACGCAGTATTTT. Amino acid sequence: CAWLVRGDTQYF.

CDR3 amino acids: CASRPRDIGTDTQYF. Written as DNA, the CDR3 is TGTGCCAGCAGACCACGGGACATAGGCACAGATACGCAGTATTTT. The chain uses TRBV27 and TRBJ2-3, with a weak D call TRBD1 (6 bases). Germline V CDR1 and CDR2: MNHEY, SMNVEV (reference sequence). CDR3 length equals 15 residues. V was shortened by 6 bases and J by 1 base, with 14 bases between the two germline ends.

This chain connects TRBV29-1 to TRBJ1-6, with D possibly being TRBD1 (5 bases). V gave up 7 bases and J gave up 5 bases, with 18 bases separating them. The V gene's germline CDR1 is SQVTM and CDR2 ANQGSEA. The length of the CDR3 is 15 residues. The CDR3 sequence is CSAGGTGTHNSPLHF. The CDR3 nucleotides are TGCAGCGCCGGAGGGACCGGGACCCATAATTCACCCCTCCACTTT. Based on the CDR3 plus reference TRBV29-1 and TRBJ1-6, the full variable domain is SAVISQKPSRDICQRGTSLTIQCQVDSQVTMMFWYRQQPGQSLTLIATANQGSEATYESGFVIDKFPISRPNLTFSTLTVSNMSPEDSSIYLCSAGGTGTHNSPLHFGNGTRLTVT.